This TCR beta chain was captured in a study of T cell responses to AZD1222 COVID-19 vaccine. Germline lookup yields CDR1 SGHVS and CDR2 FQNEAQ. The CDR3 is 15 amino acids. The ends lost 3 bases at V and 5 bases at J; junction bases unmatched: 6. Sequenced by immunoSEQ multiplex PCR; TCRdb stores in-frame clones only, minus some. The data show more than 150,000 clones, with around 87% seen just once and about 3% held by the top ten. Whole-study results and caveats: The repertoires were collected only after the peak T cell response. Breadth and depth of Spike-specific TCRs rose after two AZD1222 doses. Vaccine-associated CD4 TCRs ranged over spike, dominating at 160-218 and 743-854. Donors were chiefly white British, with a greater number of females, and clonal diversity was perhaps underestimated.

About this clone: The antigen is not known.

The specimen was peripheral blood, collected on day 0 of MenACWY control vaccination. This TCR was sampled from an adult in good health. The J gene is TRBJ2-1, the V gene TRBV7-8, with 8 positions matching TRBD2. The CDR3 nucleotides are TGTGCCAGCAGCTTCGAGCGGGGGCAGGACAATGAGCAGTTCTTC. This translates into CASSFERGQDNEQFF.